These T cell receptor beta chains were read from a single sample in a study of CXCR3-negative and CXCR3-positive naive CD8 T cells. TCRdb reprocessed the 5' RACE reads and keeps a single row for each CDR3 protein, giving no DNA. The table lists fewer than 60,000 distinct CDR3 sequences. The sample taken for sequencing was naive CXCR3- CD8+ T cells from blood. All receptors derive from a human donor in good health. Some clones in this sample may be carry-over from other donors' samples. CDR3s include the opening cysteine and the closing phenylalanine or tryptophan. Expanded clones are given a class, and other clones once, few, many or no size at all.

V gene	clone size	J gene	CDR3 protein
TRBV6-5	NA	TRBJ2-1	CASSYRRGAGDEQFF
TRBV19	NA	TRBJ2-7	CASKFRGEQYF
TRBV6-5	NA	TRBJ2-5	CASRLLADVQETQYF
TRBV12-3/TRBV12-4	NA	TRBJ2-3	CASSFPGGTDTQYF
TRBV4-3	NA	TRBJ2-3	CASRPSGLSTDTQYF
TRBV29-1	NA	TRBJ2-7	CSGRDTYYEQYF
TRBV29-1	NA	TRBJ2-1	CSVVSLDSYNEQFF
TRBV29-1	NA	TRBJ2-1	CSVSGGNSYNEQFF
TRBV12-5	NA	TRBJ1-1	CASGFWGTEAFF
TRBV28	NA	TRBJ2-1	CASSFRGLRVDEQFF
TRBV20-1	NA	TRBJ2-3	CSASWAGGSTDTQYF
TRBV7-2	NA	TRBJ2-1	CASSVTRNSYNEQFF
TRBV5-5	NA	TRBJ2-7	CASSPGQVGNYEQYF
TRBV4-2	NA	TRBJ1-1	CASSQATGGGTEAFF
TRBV3-1	NA	TRBJ2-7	CASSQGAHEQYF
TRBV6-5	NA	TRBJ1-5	CASSYSSSSNQPQHF
TRBV5-1	NA	TRBJ2-7	CASSAGQGLDEQYF
TRBV6-6	NA	TRBJ2-3	CASSYPSTDTQYF
TRBV7-6	NA	TRBJ2-5	CASSTGPPEDQETQYF
TRBV5-1	NA	TRBJ2-7	CASSFAGGDYEQYF
TRBV12-5	NA	TRBJ1-1	CASGFTGGGDTEAFF
TRBV24-1	NA	TRBJ2-1	CATSDFGQYSYNEQFF
TRBV20-1	NA	TRBJ1-1	CSAAGELATEAFF
TRBV6-5	NA	TRBJ1-5	CASSFGREDQPQHF
TRBV6-5	NA	TRBJ2-5	CASSYLAGAIEETQYF
TRBV28	NA	TRBJ1-5	CASSSIKIRDGNQPQHF
TRBV27	NA	TRBJ1-5	CASRPTGGNGNQPQHF
TRBV6-1	NA	TRBJ2-5	CASSERYSDGETQYF
TRBV28	NA	TRBJ1-5	CASSSQRGAQPQHF
TRBV11-2	NA	TRBJ2-7	CASSLDRNFAYEQYF
TRBV29-1	NA	TRBJ2-7	CSVEVRGGSYEQYF
TRBV20-1	NA	TRBJ1-1	CSAPERWGQTEAFF
TRBV28	NA	TRBJ2-7	CASSPGTGVPDEQYF
TRBV28	NA	TRBJ1-1	CASSLWTFGTEAFF
TRBV7-2	NA	TRBJ1-4	CASSLGTGVEKLFF
TRBV29-1	medium-sized	TRBJ1-3	CSVEGPRGTAGNTIYF
TRBV5-1	NA	TRBJ2-1	CASSSNRAGGDPYEQFF
TRBV15	NA	TRBJ2-6	CATSRDRSSWDTKSSGANVLTF
TRBV29-1	NA	TRBJ1-2	CSVERGTGTYGYTF
TRBV28	NA	TRBJ1-2	CASGRQVQRLDGYTF
TRBV4-1	NA	TRBJ1-2	CASSQERDRSYGYTF
TRBV20-1	NA	TRBJ1-2	CSARDRKTEINYGYTF
TRBV7-2	NA	TRBJ2-2	CASSHRTSGIRTGELFF
TRBV12-3/TRBV12-4	NA	TRBJ2-7	CASSWVSGEQYF
TRBV5-5	NA	TRBJ2-7	CASSLGRGGNEQYF
TRBV6-4	NA	TRBJ2-2	CASSLSQGDTGELFF
TRBV19	NA	TRBJ2-3	CASSEDLPSTDTQYF
TRBV4-1	NA	TRBJ2-7	CASSQGGGYEQYF